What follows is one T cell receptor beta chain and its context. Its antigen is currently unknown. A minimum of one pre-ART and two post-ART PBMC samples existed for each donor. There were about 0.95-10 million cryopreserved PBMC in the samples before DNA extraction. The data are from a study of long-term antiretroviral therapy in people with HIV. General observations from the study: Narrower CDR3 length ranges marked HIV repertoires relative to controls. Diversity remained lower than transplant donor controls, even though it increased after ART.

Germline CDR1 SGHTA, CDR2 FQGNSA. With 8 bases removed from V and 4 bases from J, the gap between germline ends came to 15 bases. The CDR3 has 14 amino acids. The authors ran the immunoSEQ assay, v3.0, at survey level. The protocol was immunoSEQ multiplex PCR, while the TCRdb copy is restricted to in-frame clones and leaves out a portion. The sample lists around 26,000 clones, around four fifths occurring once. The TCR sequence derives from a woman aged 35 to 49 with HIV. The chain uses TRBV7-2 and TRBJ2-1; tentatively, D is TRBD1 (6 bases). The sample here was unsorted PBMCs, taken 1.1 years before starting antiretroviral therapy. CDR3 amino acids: CASQGHLAYNEQFF. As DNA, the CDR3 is TGTGCCAGCCAGGGGCACCTCGCGTACAATGAGCAGTTCTTC.